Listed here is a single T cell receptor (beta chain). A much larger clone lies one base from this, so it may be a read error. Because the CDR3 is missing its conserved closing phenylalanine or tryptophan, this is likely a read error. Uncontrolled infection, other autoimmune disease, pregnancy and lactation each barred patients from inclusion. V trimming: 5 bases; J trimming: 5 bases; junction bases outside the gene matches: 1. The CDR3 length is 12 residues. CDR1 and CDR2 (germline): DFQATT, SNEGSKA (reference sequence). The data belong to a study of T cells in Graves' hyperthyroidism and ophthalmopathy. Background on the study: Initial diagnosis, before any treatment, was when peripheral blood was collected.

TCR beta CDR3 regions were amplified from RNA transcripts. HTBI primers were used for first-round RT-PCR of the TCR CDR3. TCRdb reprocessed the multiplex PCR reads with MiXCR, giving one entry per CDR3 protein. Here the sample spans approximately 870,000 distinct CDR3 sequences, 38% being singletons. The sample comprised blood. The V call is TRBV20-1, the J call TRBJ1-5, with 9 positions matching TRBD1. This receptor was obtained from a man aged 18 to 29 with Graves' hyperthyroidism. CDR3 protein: CSADRGDQPQHS. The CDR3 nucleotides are TGCAGTGCTGACAGGGGGGATCAGCCCCAGCATTCT.